This section outlines one TCR beta chain sequence together with its context. This record belongs to a study of cytotoxic CD8 clonotypes in ibrutinib-treated CLL. The method was immunoSEQ multiplex PCR; TCRdb's version includes in-frame clones alone and lacks a portion of them. The sample consists of about 140,000 clones, 70% to 90% of them appearing once. The CDR3 is 13 amino acids. Germline loops: CDR1 KGHSH, CDR2 LQKENI. Trimming removed 5 bases at V and 1 base at J, with 9 bases between. The J gene is TRBJ2-7, the V gene TRBV18; D is unclear. Sequencing was performed on PBMCs, taken after 36 months of ibrutinib treatment. The sequence was collected from a human donor with chronic lymphocytic leukemia. CDR3 sequence reads: CASSGAESYEQYF. CDR3 nucleotide sequence: TGTGCCAGCTCAGGTGCAGAGTCCTACGAGCAGTACTTC.